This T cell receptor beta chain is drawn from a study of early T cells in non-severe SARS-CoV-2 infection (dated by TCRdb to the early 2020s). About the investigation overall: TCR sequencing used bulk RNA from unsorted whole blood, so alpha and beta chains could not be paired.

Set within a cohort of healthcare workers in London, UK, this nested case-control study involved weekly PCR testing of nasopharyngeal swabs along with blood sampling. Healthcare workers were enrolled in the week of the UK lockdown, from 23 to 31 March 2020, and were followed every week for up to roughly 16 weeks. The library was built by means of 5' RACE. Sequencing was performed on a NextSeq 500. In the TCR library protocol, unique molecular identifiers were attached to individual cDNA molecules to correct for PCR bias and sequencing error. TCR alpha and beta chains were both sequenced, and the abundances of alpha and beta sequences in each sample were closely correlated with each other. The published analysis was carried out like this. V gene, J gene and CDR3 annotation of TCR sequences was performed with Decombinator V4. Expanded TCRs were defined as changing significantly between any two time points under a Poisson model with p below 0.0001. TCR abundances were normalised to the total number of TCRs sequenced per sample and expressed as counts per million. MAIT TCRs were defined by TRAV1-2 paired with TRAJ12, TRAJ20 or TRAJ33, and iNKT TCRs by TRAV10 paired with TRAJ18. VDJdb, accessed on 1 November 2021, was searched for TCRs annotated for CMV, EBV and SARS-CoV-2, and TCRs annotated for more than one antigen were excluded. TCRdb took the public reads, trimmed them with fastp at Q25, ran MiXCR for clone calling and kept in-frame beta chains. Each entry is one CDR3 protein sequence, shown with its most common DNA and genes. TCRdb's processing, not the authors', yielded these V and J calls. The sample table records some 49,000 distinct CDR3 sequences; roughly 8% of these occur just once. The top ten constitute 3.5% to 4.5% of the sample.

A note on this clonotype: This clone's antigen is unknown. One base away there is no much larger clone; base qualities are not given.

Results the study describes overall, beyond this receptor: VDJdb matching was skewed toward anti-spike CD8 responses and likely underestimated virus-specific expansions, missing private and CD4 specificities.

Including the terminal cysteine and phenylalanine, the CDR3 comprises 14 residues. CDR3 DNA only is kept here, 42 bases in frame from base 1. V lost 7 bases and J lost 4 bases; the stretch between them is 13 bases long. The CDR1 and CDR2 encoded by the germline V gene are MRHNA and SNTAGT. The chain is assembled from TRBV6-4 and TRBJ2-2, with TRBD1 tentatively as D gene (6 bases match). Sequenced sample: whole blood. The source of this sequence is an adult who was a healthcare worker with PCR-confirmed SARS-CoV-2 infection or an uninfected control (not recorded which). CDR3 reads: CASKERGTTGELFF. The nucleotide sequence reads TGTGCCAGCAAGGAAAGGGGGACCACCGGGGAGCTGTTTTTT.